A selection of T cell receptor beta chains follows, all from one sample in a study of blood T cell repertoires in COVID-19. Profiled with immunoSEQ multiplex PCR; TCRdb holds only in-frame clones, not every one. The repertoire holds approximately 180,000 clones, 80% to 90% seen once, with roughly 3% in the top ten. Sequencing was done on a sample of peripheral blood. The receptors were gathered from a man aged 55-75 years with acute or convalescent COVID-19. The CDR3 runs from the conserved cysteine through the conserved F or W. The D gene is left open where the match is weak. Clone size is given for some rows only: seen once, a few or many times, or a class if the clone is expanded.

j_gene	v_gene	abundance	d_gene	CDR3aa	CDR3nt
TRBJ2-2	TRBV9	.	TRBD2	CASSVAASGYTGELFF	TGTGCCAGCAGCGTAGCTGCTAGCGGATACACCGGGGAGCTGTTTTTT
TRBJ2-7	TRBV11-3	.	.	CASSSPGRDGEQYF	TGTGCCAGCAGCTCCCCCGGCAGGGATGGCGAGCAGTACTTC
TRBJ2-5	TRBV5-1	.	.	CASSPGGPDRGTQYF	TGCGCCAGCAGCCCAGGGGGGCCCGATCGGGGGACCCAGTACTTC
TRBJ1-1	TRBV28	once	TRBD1	CASSFPSRGQAFF	TGTGCCAGCAGTTTTCCATCAAGGGGGCAGGCTTTCTTT
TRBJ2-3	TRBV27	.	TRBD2	CASSMGASGMTAQYF	TGTGCCAGCAGTATGGGCGCTAGCGGGATGACGGCGCAGTATTTT
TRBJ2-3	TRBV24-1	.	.	CATSDSKSATDTQYF	TGTGCCACCAGTGATTCAAAGTCCGCGACAGATACGCAGTATTTT
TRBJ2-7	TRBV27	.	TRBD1	CASRIGTGTYEQYF	TGTGCCAGCAGAATCGGGACAGGGACCTACGAGCAGTACTTC
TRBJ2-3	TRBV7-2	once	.	CASSRGSTDTQYF	TGTGCCAGCAGCCGCGGCAGCACAGATACGCAGTATTTT
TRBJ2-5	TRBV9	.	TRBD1	CASSVGTGAQETQYF	TGTGCCAGCAGCGTCGGGACAGGGGCCCAGGAGACCCAGTACTTC
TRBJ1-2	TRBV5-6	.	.	CASSLGSPVYGYTF	TGTGCCAGCAGCCTCGGGAGCCCAGTCTATGGCTACACCTTC
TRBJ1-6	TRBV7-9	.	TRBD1	CASSPPGGLNNSPLHF	TGTGCCAGCAGCCCTCCAGGGGGACTCAATAATTCACCCCTCCACTTT
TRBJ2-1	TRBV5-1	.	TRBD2	CASSLETGGGNEQFF	TGCGCCAGCAGCTTGGAGACGGGAGGGGGCAATGAGCAGTTCTTC
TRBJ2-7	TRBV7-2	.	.	CASSSSGGFGAYEQYF	TGTGCCAGCAGCTCCTCCGGGGGATTCGGGGCCTACGAGCAGTACTTC
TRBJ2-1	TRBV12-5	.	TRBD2	CASGLGLAGGRRSYNEQFF	TGTGCTAGTGGCCTGGGACTAGCGGGAGGGCGGCGGTCCTACAATGAGCAGTTCTTC
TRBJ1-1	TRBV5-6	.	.	CASRFGQVPVHIF	TGTGCCAGCAGGTTCGGTCAGGTCCCCGTCCACATCTTT
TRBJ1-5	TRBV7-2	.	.	CASSAGASNQPQHF	TGTGCCAGCAGCGCAGGGGCTAGCAATCAGCCCCAGCATTTT
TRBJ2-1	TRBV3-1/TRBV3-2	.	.	CASSQELEQFF	TGTGCCAGCAGCCAAGAACTTGAGCAGTTCTTC
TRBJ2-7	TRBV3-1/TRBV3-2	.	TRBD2	CASSRTSGSSGGEQYF	TGTGCCAGCAGCCGTACTAGCGGGAGTAGCGGAGGGGAGCAGTACTTC
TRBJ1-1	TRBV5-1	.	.	CASSLNSNTEAFF	TGCGCCAGCAGCTTGAACTCGAACACTGAAGCTTTCTTT
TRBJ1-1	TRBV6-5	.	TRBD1	CASSYRGQENTEAFF	TGTGCCAGCAGTTACCGAGGACAGGAGAACACTGAAGCTTTCTTT
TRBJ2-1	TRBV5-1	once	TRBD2	CASSLGGLAGGSEQFF	TGCGCCAGCAGCTTGGGAGGACTAGCGGGAGGGAGTGAGCAGTTCTTC
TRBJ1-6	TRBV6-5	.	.	CASSYRGNSPLHF	TGTGCCAGCAGTTACAGGGGAAATTCACCCCTCCACTTT
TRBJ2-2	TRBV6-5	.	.	CASSYGRGTGELFF	TGTGCCAGCAGTTACGGGAGAGGCACCGGGGAGCTGTTTTTT
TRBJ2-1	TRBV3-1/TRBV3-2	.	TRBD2	CASSPGTSGPYNEQFF	TGTGCCAGCAGCCCTGGGACTAGCGGACCCTACAATGAGCAGTTCTTC
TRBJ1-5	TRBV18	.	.	CASSTGTGQPQHF	TGTGCCAGCTCAACTGGAACGGGTCAGCCCCAGCATTTT
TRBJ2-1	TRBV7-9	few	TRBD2	CASRLTSGSFNEQFF	TGTGCCAGCAGACTAACTAGCGGGAGTTTCAATGAGCAGTTCTTC
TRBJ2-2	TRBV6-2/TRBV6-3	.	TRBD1	CASSYSRQGDTGELFF	TGTGCCAGCAGTTACTCCCGACAGGGTGACACCGGGGAGCTGTTTTTT
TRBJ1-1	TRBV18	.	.	CASSPYRGTEAFF	TGTGCCAGCTCACCTTATAGGGGGACTGAAGCTTTCTTT
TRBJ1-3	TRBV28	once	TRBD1	CASRFPGQGPGNTIYF	TGTGCCAGCAGATTTCCGGGACAGGGACCGGGAAACACCATATATTTT